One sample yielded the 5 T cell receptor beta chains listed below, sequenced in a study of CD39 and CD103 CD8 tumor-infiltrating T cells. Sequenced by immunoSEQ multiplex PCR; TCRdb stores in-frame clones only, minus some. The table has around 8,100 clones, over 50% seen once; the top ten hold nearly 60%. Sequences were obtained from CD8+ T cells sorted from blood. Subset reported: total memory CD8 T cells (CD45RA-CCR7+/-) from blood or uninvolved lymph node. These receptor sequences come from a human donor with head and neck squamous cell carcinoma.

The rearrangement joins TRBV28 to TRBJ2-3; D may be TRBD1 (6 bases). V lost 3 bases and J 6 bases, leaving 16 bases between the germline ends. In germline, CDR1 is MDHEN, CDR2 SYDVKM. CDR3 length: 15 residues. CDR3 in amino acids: CASSFRQGRVDTQYF. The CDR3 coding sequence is TGTGCCAGCAGTTTTCGGCAGGGGAGAGTGGATACGCAGTATTTT.

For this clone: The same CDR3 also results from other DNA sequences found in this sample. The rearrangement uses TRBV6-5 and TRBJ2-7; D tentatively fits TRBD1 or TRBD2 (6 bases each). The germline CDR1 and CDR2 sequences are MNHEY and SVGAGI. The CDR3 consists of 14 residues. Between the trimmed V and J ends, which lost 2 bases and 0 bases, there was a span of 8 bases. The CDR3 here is CASSYEGGSYEQYF. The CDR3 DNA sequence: TGTGCCAGCAGTTACGAGGGGGGCTCCTACGAGCAGTACTTC.

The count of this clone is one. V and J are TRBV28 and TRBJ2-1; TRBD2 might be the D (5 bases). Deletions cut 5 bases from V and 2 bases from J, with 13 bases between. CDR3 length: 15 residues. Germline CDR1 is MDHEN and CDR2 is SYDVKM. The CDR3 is CASSDLADPYNEQFF. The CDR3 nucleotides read TGTGCCAGCAGTGACCTAGCTGACCCCTACAATGAGCAGTTCTTC.

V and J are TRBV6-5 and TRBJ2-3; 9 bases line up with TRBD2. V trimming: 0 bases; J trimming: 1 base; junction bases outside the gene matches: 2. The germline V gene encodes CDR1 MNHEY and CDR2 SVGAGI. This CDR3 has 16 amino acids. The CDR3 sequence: CASSYSSGSGTDTQYF. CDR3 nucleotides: TGTGCCAGCAGTTACTCTAGCGGGAGTGGCACAGATACGCAGTATTTT.

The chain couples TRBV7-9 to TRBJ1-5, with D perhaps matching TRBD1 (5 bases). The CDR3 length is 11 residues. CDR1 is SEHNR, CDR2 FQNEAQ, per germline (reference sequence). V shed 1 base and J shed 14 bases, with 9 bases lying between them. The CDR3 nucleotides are TGTGCCAGCAGCTTAGAGACAGTGGAGCATTTT. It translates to CASSLETVEHF. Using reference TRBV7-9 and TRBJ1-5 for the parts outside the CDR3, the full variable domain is DTGVSQNPRHKITKRGQNVTFRCDPISEHNRLYWYRQTLGQGPEFLTYFQNEAQLEKSRLLSDRFSAERPKGSFSTLEIQRTEQGDSAMYLCASSLETVEHFGDGTRLSIL.